The TCR beta chain described here comes from a study of T-cell memory formation after mild COVID-19. Background on the study: Most TCR clusters belonged to a single donor. General study points: CD8+ contracting clones occupied EMRA, while CD4+ ones occupied mainly CM and EM. Clones shrinking from day 15 to 85 showed even CD4/CD8 mixes; later expanders tilted CD4+.

CDR1 is LNHDA, CDR2 SQIVND, per germline (reference sequence). The CDR3 consists of 14 residues. 5'RACE, which relied on constant-segment primers, yielded TCR alpha and TCR beta cDNA libraries carrying sample barcodes and UMIs. TCRdb passed the 5' RACE reads through MiXCR, listing each CDR3 protein once. The sample consists of approximately 480,000 distinct CDR3 sequences, roughly 20% of them appearing once. This clonotype has only a few counts. As yet, its antigen is unknown. With a much larger clone just one base away, this may be a read error. The sequence derives from an adult woman who had mild COVID-19 (a few samples of this study predate the infection). Cell type and time point are not known. The sequencing input was PBMCs or a T cell subset sorted from them (not recorded which). The chain employs TRBV19 and TRBJ2-7; a weak D match, TRBD2 (6 bases). As DNA, the CDR3 is TGTGCCAGGAGTATAGCGGCCCCGTCCTACGAGCAGTACTTC. Translation gives CARSIAAPSYEQYF.